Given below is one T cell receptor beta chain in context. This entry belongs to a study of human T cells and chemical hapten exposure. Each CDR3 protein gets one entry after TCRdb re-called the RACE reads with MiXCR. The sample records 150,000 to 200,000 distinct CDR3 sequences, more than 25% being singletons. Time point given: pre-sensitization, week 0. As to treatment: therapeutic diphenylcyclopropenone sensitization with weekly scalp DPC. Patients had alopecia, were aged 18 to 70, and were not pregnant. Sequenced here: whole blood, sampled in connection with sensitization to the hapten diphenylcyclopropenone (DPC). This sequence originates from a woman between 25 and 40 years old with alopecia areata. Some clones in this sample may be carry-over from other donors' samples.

CDR3 in DNA: TGTGCCAGCAGTATTTGGGGCACAGATACGCAGTATTTT. Protein sequence: CASSIWGTDTQYF. The V call is TRBV27, the J call TRBJ2-3; the D is unclear. The CDR3 covers 13 residues. Germline CDR1 MNHEY, CDR2 SMNVEV (reference sequence). The V end lost 5 bases, the J end lost 1 base, and 7 bases lay between the germline ends.